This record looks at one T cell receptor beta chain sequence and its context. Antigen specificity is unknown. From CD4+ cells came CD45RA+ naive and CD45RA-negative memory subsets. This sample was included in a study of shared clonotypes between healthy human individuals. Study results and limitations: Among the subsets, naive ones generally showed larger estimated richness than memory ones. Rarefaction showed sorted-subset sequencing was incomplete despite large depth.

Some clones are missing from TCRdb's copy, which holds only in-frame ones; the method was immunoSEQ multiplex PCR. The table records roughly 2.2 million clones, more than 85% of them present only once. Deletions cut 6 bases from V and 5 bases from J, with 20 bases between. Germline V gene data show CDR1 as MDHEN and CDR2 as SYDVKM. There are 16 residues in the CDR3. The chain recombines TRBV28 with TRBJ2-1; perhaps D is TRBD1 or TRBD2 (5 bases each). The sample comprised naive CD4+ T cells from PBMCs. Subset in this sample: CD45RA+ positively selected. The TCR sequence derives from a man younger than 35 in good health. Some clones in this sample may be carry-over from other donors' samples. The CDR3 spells CASSRLKGRLHNEQFF. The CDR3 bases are TGTGCCAGCAGCCGATTAAAGGGGAGACTTCACAATGAGCAGTTCTTC.